This passage covers 29 T cell receptor beta chains from one sample sequenced in a study of graft-versus-host responses after intestinal transplantation. The method was immunoSEQ multiplex PCR; TCRdb's version includes in-frame clones alone and lacks a portion of them. The sample holds about 40,000 clones, 91% seen once. The starting material was PBMCs, obtained around 320 days after intestinal transplant. All receptors derive from a human patient who received an intestinal transplant, so some T cells may come from the graft donor.

The chain links TRBV15 to TRBJ2-5; TRBD2 matches 9 bases. The CDR3 is made up of 15 amino acids. Trimming took 8 bases from V and 4 from J; bases not matched to a gene: 11. Germline assignment: CDR1 LNHNV and CDR2 YYDKDF (reference sequence). CDR3 protein: CATRRVAGAGETQYF. In DNA, the CDR3 is TGTGCCACCCGCCGGGTAGCGGGAGCGGGAGAGACCCAGTACTTC.

The gene calls are TRBV29-1 and TRBJ2-3; TRBD1 is a possible D gene (6 bases). Trimming took off 3 bases at V and 6 bases at J, with 19 bases between the two ends. Germline V gene sequence: CDR1 SQVTM, CDR2 ANQGSEA. CDR3 length equals 15 residues. In DNA, the CDR3 is TGCAGCGTTGACATACCCAGGGGCCCCCGTGATACGCAGTATTTT. The encoded protein is CSVDIPRGPRDTQYF.

This rearrangement joins TRBV6-6 to TRBJ2-1; TRBD1 matches at 7 bases. Germline V gene lookup returns CDR1 MNHNY and CDR2 SVGAGI (reference sequence). V dropped 2 bases and J dropped 9; count of bases not matched to a gene: 7. This CDR3 is 14 amino acids long. The CDR3 DNA sequence: TGTGCCAGCAGTTACGGGACCGGGACAGTTGAGCAGTTCTTC. Amino acids: CASSYGTGTVEQFF.

The V call is TRBV6-5, the J call TRBJ1-1; no clear D. The germline V gene encodes CDR1 MNHEY and CDR2 SVGAGI. The germline V and J ends were trimmed by 6 bases and 11 bases, with 19 bases remaining between them. The CDR3 runs to 13 residues. CDR3 in DNA: TGTGCCAGCAGCAAAACCCCCGGCGGTAGGGCTTTCTTT. It translates to CASSKTPGGRAFF.

The V call is TRBV12-5, the J call TRBJ1-1, with D maybe TRBD1 (6 bases). Per germline, CDR1 LGHNT and CDR2 FRNRAP. The CDR3 loop spans 13 amino acids. V shed 1 base and J shed 3 bases, with 6 bases lying between them. The CDR3: CASGLGGHTEAFF. The CDR3 DNA reads as TGTGCTAGTGGTTTGGGGGGGCACACTGAAGCTTTCTTT.

V is TRBV6-1 and J is TRBJ1-1; 8 nucleotides align to TRBD1. The junction had 11 bases not matched to a gene; V was cut back by 4 bases and J by 7 bases. The length of the CDR3 is 15 residues. Germline CDR1 is MNHNS and CDR2 is SASEGT. The CDR3 loop reads CASSGYDRGLHEAFF. The CDR3 DNA follows: TGTGCCAGCAGTGGATATGACAGGGGCCTACATGAAGCTTTCTTT.

The V gene is TRBV28, the J gene TRBJ2-7; 8 bases agree with TRBD2. The ends lost 4 bases at V and 6 bases at J; junction bases unmatched: 2. CDR1 is MDHEN and CDR2 is SYDVKM in the germline V gene. The CDR3 covers 12 residues. CDR3 DNA sequence: TGTGCCAGCAGTTCCGGGAGGGGCGAGCAGTACTTC. It is translated as CASSSGRGEQYF. The variable domain in full, completed from reference TRBV28 and TRBJ2-7, reads DVKVTQSSRYLVKRTGEKVFLECVQDMDHENMFWYRQDPGLGLRLIYFSYDVKMKEKGDIPEGYSVSREKKERFSLILESASTNQTSMYLCASSSGRGEQYFGPGTRLTVT.

This clone has a handful of counts. This chain uses TRBV7-2 with TRBJ2-7; perhaps D is TRBD1 or TRBD2 (5 bases each). The germline CDR1 and CDR2 sequences are SGHTA and FQGNSA. CDR3 length: 15 residues. V shed 3 bases and J shed 2 bases, with 14 bases lying between them. CDR3 amino acids: CASSFSGTDAYEQYF. CDR3 bases: TGTGCCAGCAGCTTCTCCGGGACCGATGCCTACGAGCAGTACTTC.

V is TRBV27 and J is TRBJ2-1; 12 bases match TRBD2. Unmatched junction bases numbered 1, after V lost 5 bases and J lost 5 bases. Germline V CDR1 and CDR2: MNHEY, SMNVEV (reference sequence). There are 14 residues in the CDR3. The CDR3 protein is CASSLAGGHNEQFF. The CDR3 DNA is TGTGCCAGCAGTCTAGCGGGGGGGCACAATGAGCAGTTCTTC.

Concerning this clone: The junction and the germline gene differ at one end; a read error may be behind it. V and J are TRBV15 and TRBJ2-5, with D perhaps given as TRBD1 or TRBD2 (5 bases each). The CDR3 sequence is 15 residues long. Germline V gene lookup returns CDR1 LNHNV and CDR2 YYDKDF (reference sequence). The chain's CDR3 is CATSMGEGRQGTQYF. The CDR3 bases are TGTGCCACCAGCATGGGGGAAGGGCGGCAAGGGACCCAGTACTTC.

The chain uses TRBV6-1 and TRBJ1-2; 7 bases are shared with TRBD1. The germline gives CDR1 MNHNS, CDR2 SASEGT. The CDR3 is 14 residues long. J was trimmed by 2 bases and V by 7 bases; bases with no gene match: 7. The CDR3 DNA sequence: TGTGCCAGCAAAGAAGTCAGGGGGAACTATGGCTACACCTTC. It encodes CASKEVRGNYGYTF.

For the CDR3, the DNA is TGTGCCAGCAGCGGAGGACAGGGGGCGAGAGAGACCCAGTACTTC. This gives the protein CASSGGQGARETQYF. The chain carries TRBV7-3 and TRBJ2-5, with 11 bases lining up with TRBD1. Losses at the gene ends were 5 bases for V and 4 bases for J; bases not matched to a gene: 6. The CDR3 sequence is 15 residues long. Germline assignment: CDR1 SGHTA and CDR2 FQGTGA. The entire variable domain, with the rest obtained from reference TRBV7-3 and TRBJ2-5, is as follows: GAGVSQTPSNKVTEKGKYVELRCDPISGHTALYWYRQSLGQGPEFLIYFQGTGAADDSGLPNDRFFAVRPEGSVSTLKIQRTERGDSAVYLCASSGGQGARETQYFGPGTRLLVL.

V gene TRBV6-5 combines with J gene TRBJ2-1, with 8 bases matching TRBD2. Germline V gene lookup returns CDR1 MNHEY and CDR2 SVGAGI. CDR3 length: 16 residues. Trimming at V came to 3 bases and at J to 4 bases, leaving 8 bases not matched to a gene. The CDR3 DNA is TGTGCCAGCAGTTATACCGCGGGGGGAAAGTACAATGAGCAGTTCTTC. It is translated as CASSYTAGGKYNEQFF.

The CDR3 nucleotides are TGTGTACCCGGTGGGGTCCTCTCTGGAAACACCATATATTTT. It yields the protein CVPGGVLSGNTIYF. The gene calls are TRBV28 and TRBJ1-3; unclear D gene. Per germline, CDR1 MDHEN and CDR2 SYDVKM. The CDR3 covers 14 residues.

This sequence joins TRBV14 and TRBJ2-7; perhaps TRBD1 as D (6 bases). Trimming removed 4 bases from V and 5 bases from J, with 21 bases in between. The germline CDR1 and CDR2 sequences are SGHDN and FVKESK. This CDR3 spans 16 amino acids. The chain's CDR3 is CASSRPGQMARDEQYF. CDR3 bases: TGTGCCAGCAGCCGACCAGGACAGATGGCTCGGGACGAGCAGTACTTC. Looking up the rest from reference TRBV14 and TRBJ2-7 gives the full variable domain: EAGVTQFPSHSVIEKGQTVTLRCDPISGHDNLYWYRRVMGKEIKFLLHFVKESKQDESGMPNNRFLAERTGGTYSTLKVQPAELEDSGVYFCASSRPGQMARDEQYFGPGTRLTVT.

The count of this clone is one. V is TRBV7-2 and J is TRBJ1-2; D call uncertain. Per germline, CDR1 SGHTA and CDR2 FQGNSA. The CDR3 runs 13 residues. The V and J ends lost 6 bases and 10 bases respectively, with 18 bases between them. In DNA, the CDR3 is TGTGCCAGCAGACCAACTTCCGGGCGGACCTACACCTTC. This encodes CASRPTSGRTYTF.

The chain links TRBV29-1 to TRBJ2-7, with 12 bases lining up with TRBD1. The V gene's germline CDR1 is SQVTM and CDR2 ANQGSEA. This CDR3 has 13 residues. Trimming cost V 7 bases and J 6 bases; bases outside gene matches: 7. The CDR3 loop is CSAGQGAPGEQYF. The CDR3 region has the DNA TGCAGCGCGGGACAGGGGGCCCCCGGCGAGCAGTACTTC.

The chain has TRBV7-9 and TRBJ1-1, with 12 nucleotides matching TRBD1. J lost 5 bases, V lost 3 bases, and 7 bases had no gene match. Germline V gene sequence: CDR1 SEHNR, CDR2 FQNEAQ (reference sequence). This CDR3 region has 16 residues. The DNA of the CDR3 is TGTGCCAGCAGCTTCATTCCGGGACAGGGGGCTACTGAAGCTTTCTTT. The encoded protein is CASSFIPGQGATEAFF.

This chain connects TRBV19 to TRBJ1-1, with a weak D call TRBD1 (5 bases). The CDR3 sequence is 15 residues long. Germline lookup yields CDR1 LNHDA and CDR2 SQIVND (reference sequence). The ends were cut back, 6 bases at V and 6 bases at J, with 20 bases in the middle. CDR3 amino acids: CASRLTTTGKPEAFF. CDR3 in DNA: TGTGCCAGTAGGCTGACCACAACAGGAAAGCCTGAAGCTTTCTTT.

Here the CDR3 DNA reads TGCAGCGTTGGGGTGACAGGGGGCTACAATGAGCAGTTCTTC. This translates into CSVGVTGGYNEQFF. This rearrangement joins TRBV29-1 to TRBJ2-1; TRBD1 matches at 9 bases. The CDR3 length is 14 residues. Germline V gene lookup returns CDR1 SQVTM and CDR2 ANQGSEA. V shed 4 bases, J shed 3 bases, and the junction held 4 bases outside the gene matches.

This sequence joins TRBV6-6 and TRBJ1-1, with unresolved D. Germline V gene sequence: CDR1 MNHNY, CDR2 SVGAGI (reference sequence). This CDR3 has 13 amino acids. Trimming took 0 bases from V and 5 from J, leaving 7 bases between them. The CDR3 coding sequence is TGTGCCAGCAGTTACTCAGGGTTGACTGAAGCTTTCTTT. It yields the protein CASSYSGLTEAFF.

The chain carries TRBV29-1 and TRBJ2-7, with 7 bases identical to TRBD1. The J segment lost 1 base and the V segment lost 4 bases, leaving 4 bases of the junction unmatched. Germline-derived CDR1 and CDR2 are SQVTM and ANQGSEA. This CDR3 is 13 amino acids long. CDR3 sequence (DNA): TGCAGCGTTGGAGGGGACAGATCCTACGAGCAGTACTTC. It yields the protein CSVGGDRSYEQYF.

The chain employs TRBV6-1 and TRBJ2-5; D may be TRBD1 (6 bases). Germline loops: CDR1 MNHNS, CDR2 SASEGT. This CDR3 has 15 residues. V lost 3 bases, J lost 0 bases, and 11 bases lay in between. The CDR3 protein is CASSDRGDYQETQYF. CDR3 in DNA: TGTGCCAGCAGTGACAGGGGAGACTACCAAGAGACCCAGTACTTC.

This clone was seen a single time. J is TRBJ2-7 and V is TRBV25-1, with 8 bases matching TRBD2. V was pared by 2 bases and J by 5 bases, with 5 bases of the junction left unmatched. The CDR3 extends over 14 amino acids. The V gene's germline CDR1 is MGHDK and CDR2 SYGVNS. Here the CDR3 DNA reads TGTGCCAGCAGTGAAGACGGGAGGGCCGACGAGCAGTACTTC. This encodes CASSEDGRADEQYF.

This clone is a singleton in its sample. This rearrangement joins TRBV7-9 to TRBJ2-3; maybe TRBD2 (7 bases). CDR3 length: 19 residues. Trimming removed 5 bases from V and 2 bases from J, with 26 bases in between. The germline V gene has CDR1 SEHNR and CDR2 FQNEAQ (reference sequence). The CDR3 loop reads CASSRTGFSRGTHTDTQYF. Here the CDR3 DNA reads TGTGCCAGCAGCCGAACAGGCTTCTCGCGGGGGACACACACAGATACGCAGTATTTT.

V and J are TRBV6-5 and TRBJ2-2; the D gene is possibly TRBD2 (6 bases). Germline CDR1 and CDR2: MNHEY and SVGAGI. Trimming cost V 2 bases and J 3 bases, with 13 bases left between them. The length of the CDR3 is 16 residues. The CDR3 is CASSYRGLPDTGELFF. In nucleotides, the CDR3 is TGTGCCAGCAGTTACCGGGGACTCCCTGACACCGGGGAGCTGTTTTTT.

V and J are TRBV29-1 and TRBJ2-3, with 9 bases identical to TRBD2. The CDR3 is made up of 14 amino acids. The trim removed 4 bases at V and 1 base at J, leaving 3 bases unmatched. Germline V gene lookup returns CDR1 SQVTM and CDR2 ANQGSEA. For the CDR3, the DNA is TGCAGCGTTGCATGGACTAGCGGCACAGATACGCAGTATTTT. Protein product: CSVAWTSGTDTQYF.

This clone showed up just a few times. The V call is TRBV6-5, the J call TRBJ1-2; D is uncertain. With 0 bases removed from V and 8 bases from J, the gap between germline ends came to 16 bases. The CDR3 spans 15 residues. Germline V gene sequence: CDR1 MNHEY, CDR2 SVGAGI. The CDR3 DNA sequence: TGTGCCAGCAGTTACTCGAGAAGTGGAGGGCAAGGCTACACCTTC. This encodes CASSYSRSGGQGYTF.

The chain has TRBV7-9 and TRBJ2-1, with 9 bases aligning to TRBD1. After removal of 5 bases from V and 6 bases from J, the junction contained 8 bases not matched to a gene. Germline lookup yields CDR1 SEHNR and CDR2 FQNEAQ (reference sequence). This CDR3 is 15 amino acids long. CDR3 loop: CASSHGTGFTNEQFF. The CDR3 nucleotides read TGTGCCAGCAGCCACGGGACAGGGTTCACCAATGAGCAGTTCTTC.